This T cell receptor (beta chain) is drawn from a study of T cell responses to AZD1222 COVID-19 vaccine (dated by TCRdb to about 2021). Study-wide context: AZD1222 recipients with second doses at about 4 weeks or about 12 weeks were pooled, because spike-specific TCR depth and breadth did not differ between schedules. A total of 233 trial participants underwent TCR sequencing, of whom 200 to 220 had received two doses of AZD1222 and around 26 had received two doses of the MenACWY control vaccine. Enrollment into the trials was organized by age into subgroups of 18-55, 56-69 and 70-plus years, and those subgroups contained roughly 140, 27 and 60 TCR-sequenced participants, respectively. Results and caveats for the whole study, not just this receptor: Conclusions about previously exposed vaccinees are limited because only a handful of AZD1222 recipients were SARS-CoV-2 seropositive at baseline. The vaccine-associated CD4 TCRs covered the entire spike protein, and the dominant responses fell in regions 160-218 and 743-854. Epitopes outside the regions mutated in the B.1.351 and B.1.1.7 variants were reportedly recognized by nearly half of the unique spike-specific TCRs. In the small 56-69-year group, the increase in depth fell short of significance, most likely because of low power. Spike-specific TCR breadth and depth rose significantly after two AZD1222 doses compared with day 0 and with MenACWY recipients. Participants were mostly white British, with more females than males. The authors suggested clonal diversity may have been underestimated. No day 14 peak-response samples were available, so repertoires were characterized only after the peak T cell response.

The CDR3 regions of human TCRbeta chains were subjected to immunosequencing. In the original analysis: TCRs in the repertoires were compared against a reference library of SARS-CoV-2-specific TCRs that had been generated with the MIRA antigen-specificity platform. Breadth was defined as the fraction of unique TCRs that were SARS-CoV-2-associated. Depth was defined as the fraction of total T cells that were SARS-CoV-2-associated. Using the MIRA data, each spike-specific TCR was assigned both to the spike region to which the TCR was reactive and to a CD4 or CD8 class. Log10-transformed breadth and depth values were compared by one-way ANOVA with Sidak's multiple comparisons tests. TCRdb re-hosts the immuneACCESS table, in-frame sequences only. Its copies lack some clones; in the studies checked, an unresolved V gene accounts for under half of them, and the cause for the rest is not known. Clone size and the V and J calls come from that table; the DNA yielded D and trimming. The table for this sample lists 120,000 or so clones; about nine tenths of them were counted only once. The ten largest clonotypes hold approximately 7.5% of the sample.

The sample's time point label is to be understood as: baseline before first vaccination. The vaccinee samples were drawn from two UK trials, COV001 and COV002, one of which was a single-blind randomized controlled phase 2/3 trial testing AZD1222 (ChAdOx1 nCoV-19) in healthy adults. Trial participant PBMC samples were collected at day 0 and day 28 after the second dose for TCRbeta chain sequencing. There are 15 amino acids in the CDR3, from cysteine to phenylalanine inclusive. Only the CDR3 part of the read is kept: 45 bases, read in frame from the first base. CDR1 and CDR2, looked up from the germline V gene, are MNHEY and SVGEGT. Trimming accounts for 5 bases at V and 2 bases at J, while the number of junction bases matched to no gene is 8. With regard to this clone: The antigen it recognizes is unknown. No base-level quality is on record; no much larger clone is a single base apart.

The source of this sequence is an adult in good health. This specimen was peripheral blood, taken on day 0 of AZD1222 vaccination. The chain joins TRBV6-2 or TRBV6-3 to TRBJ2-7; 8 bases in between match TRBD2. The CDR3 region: CASSTHSGTTYEQYF. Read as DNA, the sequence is TGTGCCAGCAGTACCCATAGCGGGACTACCTACGAGCAGTACTTC.